Included here is one T cell receptor (beta chain) sequence, with context. This entry belongs to a study of PD-1 blockade in classical Hodgkin lymphoma. Germline V CDR1 and CDR2: MNHNY, SVGAGI (reference sequence). The germline V and J ends were trimmed by 6 bases and 6 bases, with 22 bases remaining between them. There are 16 residues in the CDR3. This sample's time point: cycle 4 day 1 (C4D1), after 5 to 7 weeks of nivolumab. Patients all relapsed after autologous stem cell transplantation, and there was variation in brentuximab vedotin exposure. TCRdb keeps only in-frame clones here, not all; method: immunoSEQ multiplex PCR. Altogether 20,000 to 30,000 clones are present, about 81% being singletons, with the ten largest covering more than 5.5%.

Sample: peripheral blood mononuclear cells (PBMCs), taken before the fourth cycle of nivolumab. The chain uses TRBV6-6 and TRBJ2-3, with D tentatively TRBD2 (8 bases). This receptor was taken from a human donor with classical Hodgkin lymphoma. DNA for the CDR3: TGTGCCAGCAGCCAAGGGACAGTTCGCGGGGGGGATACGCAGTATTTT. Translating it yields CASSQGTVRGGDTQYF.